This is a list of T cell receptor beta chains from one sample in a study of human T cells and chemical hapten exposure. Each CDR3 protein is one row after TCRdb ran MiXCR on the RACE reads. This sample has roughly 380,000 distinct CDR3 sequences; approximately 5.1% occur once, and the top ten carry just over 2.5%. The sequenced sample was whole blood, obtained in connection with sensitization to the hapten diphenylcyclopropenone (DPC). The receptors shown here come from a woman in her forties or fifties with alopecia areata. Some clones in this sample may be carry-over from other donors' samples. Both conserved end residues are part of each CDR3. D genes are given only for firm matches. Where a row states a size, it is once, few, many or the class of an expanded clone; other rows omit it.

CDR3aa	CDR3nt	abundance	v_gene	j_gene	d_gene
CATSGDRGLFF	TGTGCCACCAGTGGGGACAGGGGCCTGTTTTTT	few	TRBV24-1	TRBJ2-2	TRBD1
CASSFPPGGQVTDTQYF	TGTGCCAGCAGCTTCCCCCCGGGAGGGCAGGTCACAGATACGCAGTATTTT	-	TRBV7-2	TRBJ2-3	TRBD2
CASSLTGFYSPLHF	TGTGCCAGCAGCTTAACCGGGTTCTATTCACCCCTCCACTTT	few	TRBV11-1	TRBJ1-6	-
CASSQDFMVKNTEAFF	TGTGCCAGCAGCCAAGATTTCATGGTGAAGAACACTGAAGCTTTCTTT	few	TRBV4-2	TRBJ1-1	-
CASSLAGGEAFF	TGCGCCAGCAGCTTGGCGGGCGGTGAAGCTTTCTTT	many	TRBV5-1	TRBJ1-1	-
CAISDPMSNEQYF	TGTGCCATCAGTGACCCCATGAGCAACGAGCAGTACTTC	many	TRBV10-3	TRBJ2-7	-
CASRTGTGRREQYF	TGTGCCAGCAGGACCGGGACAGGGAGACGCGAGCAGTACTTC	few	TRBV6-5	TRBJ2-7	TRBD1
CASSPEAGREFF	TGTGCCAGCAGCCCCGAGGCGGGCCGGGAGTTCTTC	few	TRBV28	TRBJ2-1	-
CSARGGERSNEQFF	TGCAGTGCTAGAGGGGGCGAGAGGTCCAATGAGCAGTTCTTC	-	TRBV20-1	TRBJ2-1	-
CASSQDGQGNYGYTF	TGCGCCAGCAGCCAGGATGGACAGGGGAACTATGGCTACACCTTC	few	TRBV4-1	TRBJ1-2	TRBD1
CASSPNPGHGTDEQFF	TGTGCCAGCAGTCCCAATCCGGGACACGGTACCGATGAGCAGTTCTTC	-	TRBV2	TRBJ2-1	-
CSVVGEETGELFF	TGCAGCGTTGTGGGAGAAGAAACCGGGGAGCTGTTTTTT	-	TRBV29-1	TRBJ2-2	-
CASSDGSTEAFF	TGTGCCAGCAGTGACGGATCCACTGAAGCTTTCTTT	few	TRBV6-1	TRBJ1-1	-
CATTTGTGFEQYF	TGTGCCACGACGACTGGGACAGGGTTCGAGCAGTACTTC	few	TRBV28	TRBJ2-7	TRBD1
CASSPLAESYEQYF	TGTGCCAGCAGTCCATTAGCGGAAAGCTACGAGCAGTACTTC	many	TRBV28	TRBJ2-7	-
CSVGSGGTTGELFF	TGCAGCGTTGGTAGCGGGGGAACCACCGGGGAGCTGTTTTTT	few	TRBV29-1	TRBJ2-2	TRBD2
CASSLVREQFF	TGCGCCAGCAGCCTGGTCCGGGAGCAGTTCTTC	many	TRBV5-1	TRBJ2-1	-
CASSVSGSGANEQFF	TGTGCCAGCAGCGTATCGGGTAGCGGAGCCAATGAGCAGTTCTTC	many	TRBV9	TRBJ2-1	-
CASSQEGVPGNTIYF	TGCGCCAGCAGCCAAGAAGGGGTGCCTGGAAACACCATATATTTT	-	TRBV4-3	TRBJ1-3	-
CAISGGLDGNQPQHF	TGTGCCATCAGTGGGGGTCTTGACGGCAATCAGCCCCAGCATTTT	many	TRBV10-3	TRBJ1-5	-
CASSPTGVSYNEQFF	TGTGCCAGCAGCCCAACCGGGGTCTCCTACAATGAGCAGTTCTTC	many	TRBV7-9	TRBJ2-1	-
CATSDPATADTQYF	TGTGCCACCAGTGATCCCGCAACGGCAGATACGCAGTATTTT	many	TRBV24-1	TRBJ2-3	-
CASSIQGGNQPQHF	TGTGCCAGCAGTATTCAGGGGGGCAATCAGCCCCAGCATTTT	few	TRBV6-1	TRBJ1-5	TRBD1
CATSRAATNEKLFF	TGTGCCACCAGCAGGGCAGCAACTAATGAAAAACTGTTTTTT	many	TRBV15	TRBJ1-4	-
CASSVSGGSHNEQFF	TGTGCCAGCAGCGTCAGCGGGGGGTCGCACAATGAGCAGTTCTTC	many	TRBV9	TRBJ2-1	TRBD2
CSAKVWGGTYEQYF	TGCAGTGCTAAGGTCTGGGGGGGAACCTACGAGCAGTACTTC	-	TRBV20-1	TRBJ2-7	TRBD2
CASAGYNEQFF	TGTGCCAGCGCGGGATACAATGAGCAGTTCTTC	many	TRBV5-4	TRBJ2-1	-
CASSQDRYSEAFF	TGTGCCAGCAGCCAAGATCGGTACAGTGAAGCTTTCTTT	-	TRBV14	TRBJ1-1	-
CASTGIRNSPLHF	TGTGCCAGCACAGGGATTCGTAATTCACCCCTCCACTTT	-	TRBV12-3/TRBV12-4	TRBJ1-6	-
CASSRSGTGNNEQFF	TGTGCCAGCAGCCGATCCGGGACTGGCAACAATGAGCAGTTCTTC	many	TRBV7-3	TRBJ2-1	-
CASGSWGRGLSYTEAFF	TGTGCCAGCGGGTCTTGGGGCAGGGGGCTTTCGTATACTGAAGCTTTCTTT	many	TRBV12-3/TRBV12-4	TRBJ1-1	TRBD1
CASIGNTQYF	TGTGCCAGCATAGGAAATACGCAGTATTTT	few	TRBV6-6	TRBJ2-3	-
CATSRVAAGGPNEQFF	TGTGCCACCAGCAGAGTCGCAGCGGGAGGGCCTAATGAGCAGTTCTTC	few	TRBV15	TRBJ2-1	TRBD2
CASSQDTHQPQHF	TGTGCCAGCAGCCAAGATACGCATCAGCCCCAGCATTTT	-	TRBV4-2	TRBJ1-5	-
CSVAVPQYQETQYF	TGCAGCGTTGCGGTCCCTCAGTACCAAGAGACCCAGTACTTC	many	TRBV29-1	TRBJ2-5	-
CASSQDRGLAPGANVLTF	TGTGCCAGCAGCCAAGACCGGGGTTTAGCACCTGGGGCCAACGTCCTGACTTTC	-	TRBV3-1	TRBJ2-6	-
CASSLRQGHTYGYTF	TGTGCCAGCAGTCTCCGACAGGGGCACACCTATGGCTACACCTTC	-	TRBV6-5	TRBJ1-2	TRBD1
CSVSDPGRAAFF	TGCAGCGTCTCCGACCCCGGCAGAGCGGCTTTCTTT	many	TRBV29-1	TRBJ1-1	-
CASSFGPSSYEQYF	TGTGCCAGCAGTTTTGGCCCGAGCTCCTACGAGCAGTACTTC	many	TRBV28	TRBJ2-7	-
CASSSPGVANYGYTF	TGTGCCAGCAGTTCCCCAGGGGTGGCTAACTATGGCTACACCTTC	few	TRBV28	TRBJ1-2	-
CASSYRQRITDTQYF	TGTGCCAGCAGTTATCGCCAGCGGATCACAGATACGCAGTATTTT	-	TRBV6-7	TRBJ2-3	-
CASSIEGRRPSTDTQYF	TGTGCCAGTAGTATAGAGGGGCGAAGACCTAGCACAGATACGCAGTATTTT	many	TRBV19	TRBJ2-3	-
CASNKPLGTYDTQYF	TGTGCCAGCAACAAACCTTTAGGGACTTATGATACGCAGTATTTT	many	TRBV7-2	TRBJ2-3	-
CASTNRAGEQFF	TGTGCCAGCACCAACAGGGCGGGGGAGCAGTTCTTC	-	TRBV11-1	TRBJ2-1	-
CSARMDRATEAFF	TGCAGTGCTAGGATGGACAGGGCCACTGAAGCTTTCTTT	many	TRBV20-1	TRBJ1-1	TRBD1
CATSRGDRGLETQYF	TGTGCCACCAGCAGAGGTGACAGGGGACTCGAGACCCAGTACTTC	many	TRBV15	TRBJ2-5	TRBD1
CSVLGVDEKLFF	TGCAGCGTTTTGGGTGTAGATGAAAAACTGTTTTTT	many	TRBV29-1	TRBJ1-4	-
CASSFVRGGPDTQYF	TGTGCCAGCAGCTTCGTCCGGGGGGGCCCCGATACGCAGTATTTT	many	TRBV7-2	TRBJ2-3	TRBD2
CASTEDRWYGKLFF	TGTGCCAGCACCGAAGACAGGTGGTATGGAAAACTGTTTTTT	many	TRBV6-5	TRBJ1-4	-
CATSRGLAEVDHEQYF	TGTGCCACCAGCAGAGGCCTAGCGGAGGTCGACCACGAGCAGTACTTC	many	TRBV15	TRBJ2-7	TRBD2
CASSFRAHTDTQYF	TGTGCCAGCAGCTTCCGGGCCCATACAGATACGCAGTATTTT	many	TRBV7-2	TRBJ2-3	-
CSGPWASGGEVFHEQYF	TGCAGCGGACCGTGGGCCTCCGGGGGGGAGGTCTTCCACGAGCAGTACTTC	-	TRBV29-1	TRBJ2-7	TRBD2
CASRSGLDGEAFF	TGTGCCAGCAGGTCAGGGTTGGATGGTGAAGCTTTCTTT	-	TRBV13	TRBJ1-1	-
CASTQKGNNEQFF	TGTGCCAGCACCCAGAAAGGGAACAATGAGCAGTTCTTC	-	TRBV27	TRBJ2-1	-